This T cell receptor beta chain was sequenced in a study of preoperative IRX-2 immunotherapy in early breast cancer. Noted treatment: preoperative locoregional IRX-2 cytokine immunotherapy. This phase Ib study tested locoregional IRX-2 cytokine immunotherapy given before surgery. Generated by immunoSEQ multiplex PCR, the TCRdb table keeps only in-frame clones and is missing some. The sample consists of about 98,000 clones, roughly 89% of them appearing once. The CDR3 is made up of 16 amino acids. This receptor was identified in a human donor with breast cancer. The sequenced sample was tumor tissue, obtained after IRX-2 immunotherapy. The rearrangement links TRBV12-1 to TRBJ1-1; TRBD1 is the table's D call and was not checked against the DNA. TRBV12-1 is a pseudogene locus. The CDR3 is CASRPRTGTIFQRAFF. The CDR3, as DNA: TGTGCCAGCAGACCTCGGACAGGAACCATTTTCCAGCGGGCTTTCTTT.